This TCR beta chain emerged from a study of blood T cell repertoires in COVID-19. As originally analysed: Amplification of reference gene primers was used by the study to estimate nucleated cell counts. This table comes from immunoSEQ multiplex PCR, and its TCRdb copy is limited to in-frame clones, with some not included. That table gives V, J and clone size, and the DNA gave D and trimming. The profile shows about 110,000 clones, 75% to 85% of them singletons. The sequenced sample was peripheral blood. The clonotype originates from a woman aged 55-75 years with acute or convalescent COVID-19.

The CDR3 sequence: CASSQEHWGQGNTEAFF. Here the CDR3 DNA reads TGTGCCAGCAGCCAAGAGCACTGGGGACAGGGGAACACTGAAGCTTTCTTT. The chain recombines TRBV4-2 with TRBJ1-1, with 9 bases that match TRBD1. The trim removed 0 bases at V and 1 base at J, leaving 6 bases unmatched. The germline CDR1 and CDR2 sequences are LGHNA and YNFKEQ. This CDR3 is built from 17 residues.